One and the same sample provided the 8 T cell receptor beta chains below, sequenced in a study of post-analysis software for immune sequencing data. Points from the study as a whole: The five TRBV segments detected at higher frequency in patients than in controls included TRBV5-6, TRBV5-1 and TRBV20-1.

Libraries were made from TCR beta cDNA, and they carried unique molecular identifiers. Each CDR3 protein gets one entry after TCRdb re-called the PCR reads with MiXCR. Here the sample spans around 710,000 distinct CDR3 sequences, around 42% being singletons. These receptors are not linked to any known antigen. Sequenced input: blood. The source is a girl aged 10-17 years with multiple sclerosis.

This clonotype was found many times. The CDR3 bases are TGTGCCAGCAGTTACTCGCCCCCAACAGGAGAGCAGTTCTTC. Translating it yields CASSYSPPTGEQFF. This chain links TRBV6-5 with TRBJ2-1; D perhaps matches TRBD1 (5 bases). V was trimmed by 0 bases and J by 10 bases, leaving 13 bases between them. CDR3 length equals 14 residues. Germline lookup yields CDR1 MNHEY and CDR2 SVGAGI.

A few counts support this clonotype. J is TRBJ2-7 and V is TRBV10-3; 8 bases agree with TRBD1. CDR1 is ENHRY, CDR2 SYGVKD, per germline. This CDR3 comprises 13 residues. V was pared by 5 bases and J by 5 bases, with 5 bases of the junction left unmatched. The CDR3 sequence: CAISKQGAHEQYF. For the CDR3, the DNA is TGTGCCATCAGTAAGCAGGGGGCCCACGAGCAGTACTTC.

The J gene is TRBJ2-7, the V gene TRBV12-3 or TRBV12-4; D might be TRBD1 (6 bases). The CDR3 has 13 amino acids. Trimming cost V 3 bases and J 5 bases, with 11 bases left between them. CDR3 loop: CASSFQGLDEQYF. The CDR3 DNA reads TGTGCCAGCAGTTTCCAGGGGCTGGACGAGCAGTACTTC.

This clonotype was seen a few times. This chain connects TRBV10-3 to TRBJ2-1; possibly TRBD1 for D (5 bases). Deletions cut 8 bases from V and 4 bases from J, with 9 bases between. The germline gives CDR1 ENHRY, CDR2 SYGVKD. This CDR3 region has 12 residues. This CDR3 reads CAIGAGYNEQFF. DNA of the CDR3: TGTGCCATCGGGGCTGGATACAATGAGCAGTTCTTC.

The chain is built from TRBV5-1 and TRBJ2-1; 10 positions agree with TRBD2. This CDR3 contains 16 residues. The V gene end was trimmed by 3 bases and the J gene end by 6 bases; junction bases not matched to a gene: 9. CDR1 is SGHRS, CDR2 YFSETQ, per germline. CDR3: CASSSRQREGRNEQFF. CDR3 nucleotide sequence: TGCGCCAGCAGCTCCCGACAGCGGGAGGGCCGCAATGAGCAGTTCTTC.

The rearrangement links TRBV6-2 or TRBV6-3 to TRBJ2-7, with D perhaps matching TRBD1 or TRBD2 (5 bases each). Trimming removed 5 bases at V and 3 bases at J, with 14 bases between. Germline V CDR1 and CDR2: MNHEY, SVGEGT. CDR3 length: 14 amino acids. The CDR3 loop is CASSGPGPFYEQYF. Written as DNA, the CDR3 is TGTGCCAGCAGTGGTCCGGGACCTTTCTACGAGCAGTACTTC.

The chain couples TRBV27 to TRBJ2-7; 7 bases align to TRBD1. This CDR3 contains 11 residues. In germline, CDR1 is MNHEY, CDR2 SMNVEV (reference sequence). The V segment lost 10 bases and the J segment 4 bases; nucleotides outside the gene matches: 4. The CDR3 region is CATGRGYEQYF. The DNA of the CDR3 is TGTGCCACTGGCAGGGGGTACGAGCAGTACTTC.

The V call is TRBV7-6, the J call TRBJ2-5, with D perhaps matching TRBD2 (6 bases). CDR3 size: 15 residues. Germline V gene sequence: CDR1 SGHVS, CDR2 FNYEAQ. V was pared by 1 base and J by 5 bases, with 14 bases between. The CDR3 sequence: CASSLVRAGTETQYF. In DNA form, the CDR3 reads TGTGCCAGCAGCTTAGTTAGGGCGGGGACCGAGACCCAGTACTTC.